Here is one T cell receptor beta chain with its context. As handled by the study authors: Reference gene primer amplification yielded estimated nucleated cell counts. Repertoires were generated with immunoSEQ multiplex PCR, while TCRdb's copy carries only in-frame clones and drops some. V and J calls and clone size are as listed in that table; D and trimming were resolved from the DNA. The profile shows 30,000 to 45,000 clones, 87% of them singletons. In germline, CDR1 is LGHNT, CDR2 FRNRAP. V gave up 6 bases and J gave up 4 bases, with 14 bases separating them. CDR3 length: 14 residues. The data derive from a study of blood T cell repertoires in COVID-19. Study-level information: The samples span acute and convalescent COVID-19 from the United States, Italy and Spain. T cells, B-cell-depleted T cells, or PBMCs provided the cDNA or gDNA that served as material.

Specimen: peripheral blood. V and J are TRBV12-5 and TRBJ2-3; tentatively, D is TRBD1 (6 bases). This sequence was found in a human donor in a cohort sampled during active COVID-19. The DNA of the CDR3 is TGTGCTAGTGGCCAAACACAGGGCGCAGATACGCAGTATTTT. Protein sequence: CASGQTQGADTQYF.